This is a list of T cell receptor beta chains from one sample in a study of CD8 T cells in Susac syndrome. TCRdb ran MiXCR on the immunoSEQ multiplex PCR reads and lists one entry per CDR3 protein. Of 120,000 to 150,000 distinct CDR3 sequences in the sample, around 95% were seen once. Sequenced sample: CD4+ T cells from PBMCs. The receptors were sampled from a human donor with multiple sclerosis. Both conserved end residues are part of each CDR3. D genes are given only for firm matches. The listing skips clone size in some rows; elsewhere it reads once, few, many or a size class.

D gene,V gene,J gene,clone size,CDR3 protein,CDR3 DNA
-,TRBV2,TRBJ2-7,few,CASISATITSYEQYF,TGTGCCAGCATCTCGGCTACGATCACCTCCTACGAGCAGTACTTC
-,TRBV28,TRBJ1-5,-,CASSGTRVNQPQHF,TGTGCCAGCAGTGGGACCAGGGTCAATCAGCCCCAGCATTTT
TRBD2,TRBV9,TRBJ2-3,-,CASSVGIAGGPDTQYF,TGTGCCAGCAGCGTAGGGATAGCGGGAGGGCCAGATACGCAGTATTTT
-,TRBV4-3,TRBJ1-2,-,CASSQATGGYTF,TGCGCCAGCAGCCAGGCGACAGGTGGCTACACCTTC
TRBD1,TRBV5-1,TRBJ1-2,-,CASSPDPGTGGGYTF,TGCGCCAGCAGCCCCGACCCCGGGACAGGGGGTGGCTACACCTTC
-,TRBV2,TRBJ1-5,-,CASSDRASSNQPQHF,TGTGCCAGCAGTGATAGGGCTTCGAGCAATCAGCCCCAGCATTTT
TRBD1,TRBV28,TRBJ2-5,-,CASSSLDRDQETQYF,TGTGCCAGCAGTTCTCTCGACAGGGACCAAGAGACCCAGTACTTC
TRBD2,TRBV6-1,TRBJ2-7,-,CASSGRLAGGNEQYF,TGTGCCAGCAGTGGGAGACTAGCGGGAGGCAACGAGCAGTACTTC
-,TRBV19,TRBJ2-5,-,CASSTHKGVETQYF,TGTGCCAGTAGTACACATAAGGGAGTGGAGACCCAGTACTTC
-,TRBV20-1,TRBJ1-5,-,CSARESGGNQPQHF,TGCAGTGCTAGAGAATCAGGGGGCAATCAGCCCCAGCATTTT
TRBD1,TRBV20-1,TRBJ2-7,-,CSARKTGSIYEQYF,TGCAGTGCCAGAAAGACAGGGTCGATCTACGAGCAGTACTTC
-,TRBV18,TRBJ1-1,once,CASSPPGAVTEAFF,TGTGCCAGCTCACCACCAGGAGCGGTGACTGAAGCTTTCTTT
-,TRBV3-1,TRBJ2-7,-,CASSQVRSEQYF,TGTGCCAGCAGCCAAGTGAGGTCCGAGCAGTACTTC
TRBD1,TRBV7-2,TRBJ2-3,-,CASSLVGQATDTQYF,TGTGCCAGCAGCTTAGTGGGACAGGCAACAGATACGCAGTATTTT
-,TRBV6-5,TRBJ2-7,few,CASSPRDLYYEQYF,TGTGCCAGCAGCCCCAGGGACCTATACTACGAGCAGTACTTC
-,TRBV28,TRBJ2-7,-,CASSPTTYEQYF,TGTGCCAGCAGTCCCACCACCTACGAGCAGTACTTC
-,TRBV7-2,TRBJ1-6,-,CASSLTRVVALHF,TGTGCCAGCAGCTTGACCAGGGTCGTAGCCCTCCACTTT
-,TRBV19,TRBJ1-4,-,CASTKRREKLFF,TGTGCCAGTACCAAAAGGAGAGAAAAACTGTTTTTT
-,TRBV12-3/TRBV12-4,TRBJ2-7,-,CASRPGGGRQYF,TGTGCCAGCAGGCCAGGGGGAGGAAGGCAGTACTTC
TRBD1,TRBV7-3,TRBJ2-5,-,CASSPSTGLETQYF,TGTGCCAGCAGCCCATCGACAGGGCTCGAGACCCAGTACTTC
-,TRBV7-3,TRBJ2-5,-,CASSATGTQETQYF,TGTGCCAGCAGCGCCACCGGGACACAAGAGACCCAGTACTTC
TRBD1,TRBV20-1,TRBJ2-1,once,CSARLGQGNNEQFF,TGCAGTGCCCGCTTGGGACAGGGGAACAATGAGCAGTTCTTC
-,TRBV6-2/TRBV6-3,TRBJ2-5,-,CASSYSTARQETQYF,TGTGCCAGCAGTTACTCAACCGCCAGACAAGAGACCCAGTACTTC
-,TRBV28,TRBJ2-7,-,CASSLGLPPSMHF,TGTGCCAGCAGTTTGGGACTTCCTCCATCTATGCACTTC
-,TRBV12-5,TRBJ2-5,-,CASGPADKTQYF,TGTGCTAGTGGACCTGCGGACAAGACCCAGTACTTC
-,TRBV29-1,TRBJ1-1,-,CSVGDPTVLNTEAFF,TGCAGCGTTGGGGACCCGACAGTCCTGAACACTGAAGCTTTCTTT
TRBD1,TRBV9,TRBJ2-3,-,CASSSRGQGVTDTQYF,TGTGCCAGCAGCTCGAGAGGACAGGGAGTCACAGATACGCAGTATTTT
-,TRBV27,TRBJ2-7,-,CARPLTGHEQYF,TGTGCCAGGCCACTTACGGGGCACGAGCAGTACTTC
-,TRBV9,TRBJ1-3,-,CASSVVPGDTIYF,TGTGCCAGCAGCGTAGTACCAGGGGACACCATATATTTT
TRBD1,TRBV7-3,TRBJ2-1,-,CASSTRQGANNEQFF,TGTGCCAGCAGCACAAGACAGGGGGCGAACAATGAGCAGTTCTTC
TRBD2,TRBV28,TRBJ2-7,-,CASSRPRGRYEQYF,TGTGCCAGCAGTCGCCCTCGCGGGAGGTACGAGCAGTACTTC
-,TRBV27,TRBJ2-7,once,CASSWGRGRSSYEQYF,TGTGCCAGCAGTTGGGGTAGGGGACGCAGCTCCTACGAGCAGTACTTC
-,TRBV12-3/TRBV12-4,TRBJ2-1,-,CASSFRVGRDNEQFF,TGTGCCAGCAGTTTCAGGGTGGGCAGGGACAATGAGCAGTTCTTC
TRBD1,TRBV7-9,TRBJ1-2,-,CASSPRGQGYYGYTF,TGTGCCAGCAGCCCGCGGGGACAGGGCTACTATGGCTACACCTTC
-,TRBV29-1,TRBJ1-4,-,CSVRFDEKLFF,TGCAGCGTTAGATTTGATGAAAAACTGTTTTTT
-,TRBV7-2,TRBJ2-5,few,CASSSDRGETQYF,TGTGCCAGCAGTAGTGACCGAGGGGAGACCCAGTACTTC
-,TRBV20-1,TRBJ1-1,-,CSARPGGGTEAFF,TGCAGTGCTAGGCCAGGTGGAGGGACTGAAGCTTTCTTT